These 19 T cell receptor beta chains share one sample of origin, sequenced in a study of blood T cells in healthy people across ages. A second PCR of roughly 7 to 11 cycles used a sample-barcoded 5' primer and a J-beta primer mix. MiXCR, run by TCRdb on the 5' RACE reads, gives a single entry per CDR3 protein. The table has some 1,800,000 distinct CDR3 sequences, around 40% seen once. The sample was blood. These receptors were collected from a human donor in good health.

This clonotype was seen more than once but under ten times. The rearrangement links TRBV4-1 to TRBJ2-2, with TRBD1 matching 9 bases. This CDR3 is 19 amino acids long. With V trimmed by 4 bases and J by 2 bases, 14 bases remained unmatched. Germline V gene sequence: CDR1 MGHRA, CDR2 YSYEKL. CDR3: CASSLRGTGIGGNTGELFF. CDR3 nucleotide sequence: TGCGCCAGCAGCCTCCGTGGGACAGGGATTGGAGGAAACACCGGGGAGCTGTTTTTT.

This clonotype was observed a few times. The chain carries TRBV12-3 or TRBV12-4 and TRBJ2-7, with D possibly being TRBD1 (5 bases). The CDR3 is 14 amino acids. Deletions cut 4 bases from V and 2 bases from J, with 12 bases between. CDR3 coding DNA: TGTGCCAGCAGTTCCGTTGACAGCACCTACGAGCAGTACTTC. It is translated as CASSSVDSTYEQYF.

As to this clonotype: The germline gene is not matched at one end of the junction; a read error may be the cause. V is TRBV7-2 and J is TRBJ1-1; D is undetermined. Germline V CDR1 and CDR2: SGHTA, FQGNSA. This CDR3 is 13 amino acids long. The CDR3 region has the DNA TGTGCCAGCAGCTTATCGGGGAACACTGGAGCTTTCTTT. It encodes CASSLSGNTGAFF.

This chain uses TRBV20-1 with TRBJ2-4; 9 bases align to TRBD1. Germline values: CDR1 DFQATT, CDR2 SNEGSKA (reference sequence). With V trimmed by 6 bases and J by 13 bases, 13 bases remained unmatched. The CDR3 consists of 13 residues. DNA of the CDR3: TGCAGTGCCCCGATGACAGGGGGGAATGAGCAGTACTTC. Its protein product is CSAPMTGGNEQYF.

The genes are TRBV20-1 and TRBJ2-3; D is undetermined. CDR3 length equals 11 residues. Germline V gene lookup returns CDR1 DFQATT and CDR2 SNEGSKA (reference sequence). Trimming stripped 7 bases from V and 5 bases from J, with 10 bases between. DNA for the CDR3: TGCAGTGTTGCTATTTTAGATACGCAGTATTTT. Its translation is CSVAILDTQYF.

This chain connects TRBV15 to TRBJ2-7; 9 bases align to TRBD1. The CDR3 consists of 16 residues. Germline CDR1 and CDR2: LNHNV and YYDKDF (reference sequence). J was trimmed by 2 bases and V by 5 bases; bases with no gene match: 10. Here the CDR3 DNA reads TGTGCCACCAGCTTAAGATGGGACAGGGCCACCTACGAGCAGTACTTC. Translation: CATSLRWDRATYEQYF.

Turning to this clonotype: One end of the junction does not line up with germline, which may come from a read error. V and J are TRBV4-3 and TRBJ2-3; D is ambiguous. The germline V gene has CDR1 LGHNA and CDR2 YSLEER. The CDR3 is made up of 14 amino acids. This chain's CDR3 is CASSQGLGTDMQYF. In nucleotides, the CDR3 is TGCGCCAGCAGCCAAGGACTCGGCACAGATATGCAGTATTTT.

V usage is TRBV9 and J usage is TRBJ1-2; possible D gene TRBD1, 5 bases. The germline V and J ends were trimmed by 0 bases and 8 bases, with 17 bases remaining between them. Germline V gene data show CDR1 as SGDLS and CDR2 as YYNGEE. This CDR3 has 15 amino acids. Here the CDR3 reads CASSVAEGSPGGYTF. CDR3 sequence (DNA): TGTGCCAGCAGCGTAGCTGAGGGGAGCCCCGGCGGCTACACCTTC.

The chain combines TRBV10-3 with TRBJ1-1, with TRBD1 matching 9 bases. CDR1 is ENHRY, CDR2 SYGVKD, per germline. This CDR3 is 15 amino acids long. The V gene end was trimmed by 6 bases and the J gene end by 3 bases; junction bases not matched to a gene: 8. CDR3 loop: CAISRDREWHTEAFF. The CDR3 nucleotides read TGTGCCATCAGCCGGGACAGGGAATGGCACACTGAAGCTTTCTTT.

This clonotype was counted a few times. The rearrangement joins TRBV5-1 to TRBJ2-1; 7 bases fit TRBD1. Trimming removed 0 bases from V and 8 bases from J; junction bases left unmatched: 8. Germline CDR1 is SGHRS and CDR2 is YFSETQ. The CDR3 contains 15 residues. The CDR3 reads CASSLESPRGYEQFF. The CDR3 nucleotides are TGCGCCAGCAGCTTGGAGTCCCCCAGGGGGTATGAGCAGTTCTTC. Looking up the rest from reference TRBV5-1 and TRBJ2-1 gives the full variable domain: KAGVTQTPRYLIKTRGQQVTLSCSPISGHRSVSWYQQTPGQGLQFLFEYFSETQRNKGNFPGRFSGRQFSNSRSEMNVSTLELGDSALYLCASSLESPRGYEQFFGPGTRLTVL.

The V gene is TRBV14, the J gene TRBJ2-1; D remains unclear. V was pared by 4 bases and J by 5 bases, with 12 bases between. Germline values: CDR1 SGHDN, CDR2 FVKESK. The CDR3 contains 14 residues. In DNA, the CDR3 is TGTGCCAGCAGCCCGACGACAAGGCACAATGAGCAGTTCTTC. Its translation: CASSPTTRHNEQFF. Using reference TRBV14 and TRBJ2-1 for the parts outside the CDR3, the full variable domain is EAGVTQFPSHSVIEKGQTVTLRCDPISGHDNLYWYRRVMGKEIKFLLHFVKESKQDESGMPNNRFLAERTGGTYSTLKVQPAELEDSGVYFCASSPTTRHNEQFFGPGTRLTVL.

The chain is built from TRBV7-2 and TRBJ2-5; D unresolved. The CDR3 contains 13 residues. V shed 6 bases and J shed 4 bases, with 12 bases lying between them. CDR1 is SGHTA and CDR2 is FQGNSA in the germline V gene. In DNA form, the CDR3 reads TGTGCCAGCAGTTCAGTCGGTTTAGAGACCCAGTACTTC. Protein: CASSSVGLETQYF.

CDR3 nucleotide sequence: TGCAGTGCCACAGCGGGGACATTAGGTAATCAGCCCCAGCATTTT. Protein sequence: CSATAGTLGNQPQHF. The V and J genes are TRBV20-1 and TRBJ1-5, with TRBD1 as a possible D gene (6 bases). The germline V and J ends were trimmed by 6 bases and 4 bases, with 19 bases remaining between them. CDR3 length: 15 amino acids. CDR1 and CDR2 (germline): DFQATT, SNEGSKA (reference sequence).

J is TRBJ1-5 and V is TRBV6-2 or TRBV6-3; 8 bases map to TRBD1. J lost 9 bases, V lost 7 bases, and 2 bases had no gene match. The CDR3 is 11 amino acids. Germline assignment: CDR1 MNHEY and CDR2 SVGEGT. This chain's CDR3 is CASTDRGPQHF. Here the CDR3 DNA reads TGTGCCAGCACAGACAGGGGGCCCCAGCATTTT.

The rearrangement joins TRBV20-1 to TRBJ2-3; 9 positions agree with TRBD1. V gave up 7 bases and J gave up 5 bases; unmatched junction bases: 10. Germline V gene lookup returns CDR1 DFQATT and CDR2 SNEGSKA (reference sequence). The CDR3 is made up of 14 amino acids. This chain's CDR3 is CSVGGQGLGDTQYF. CDR3 sequence (DNA): TGCAGTGTTGGGGGACAGGGTTTGGGAGATACGCAGTATTTT.

J is TRBJ1-1 and V is TRBV7-2, with TRBD1 identical over 9 bases. The CDR3 runs to 15 residues. CDR1 is SGHTA, CDR2 FQGNSA, per germline. Trimming cost V 6 bases and J 0 bases; bases outside gene matches: 5. The CDR3: CASRRTGAMNTEAFF. The CDR3, as DNA: TGTGCCAGCAGGCGGACAGGGGCCATGAACACTGAAGCTTTCTTT.

This clonotype was counted a few times. This chain links TRBV11-2 with TRBJ1-6; 7 bases align to TRBD1. From germline, CDR1 is SGHAT and CDR2 FQNNGV. With V trimmed by 1 base and J by 7 bases, 4 bases remained unmatched. The CDR3 is 15 residues long. In nucleotides, the CDR3 is TGTGCCAGCAGCTTAGTTCCAGGGGGGAATTCACCCCTCCACTTT. Translation: CASSLVPGGNSPLHF.

To note about this clonotype: One end of the junction fails to match germline, which may point to a read error. The genes are TRBV7-2 and TRBJ1-5; D gene ambiguous. In germline, CDR1 is SGHTA, CDR2 FQGNSA. The CDR3 is 13 amino acids. The CDR3 reads CACSLDGRQPQHF. In DNA form, the CDR3 reads TGTGCCTGCAGCTTAGATGGGCGTCAGCCCCAGCATTTT.

This chain links TRBV3-1 with TRBJ2-7; D is perhaps TRBD1 (6 bases). This CDR3 contains 15 residues. V lost 1 base and J 3 bases, leaving 13 bases between the germline ends. The germline V gene encodes CDR1 LGHDT and CDR2 YNNKEL (reference sequence). CDR3 loop: CASSQGGHLYYEQYF. CDR3 nucleotides: TGTGCCAGCAGCCAAGGGGGGCACCTATACTACGAGCAGTACTTC.